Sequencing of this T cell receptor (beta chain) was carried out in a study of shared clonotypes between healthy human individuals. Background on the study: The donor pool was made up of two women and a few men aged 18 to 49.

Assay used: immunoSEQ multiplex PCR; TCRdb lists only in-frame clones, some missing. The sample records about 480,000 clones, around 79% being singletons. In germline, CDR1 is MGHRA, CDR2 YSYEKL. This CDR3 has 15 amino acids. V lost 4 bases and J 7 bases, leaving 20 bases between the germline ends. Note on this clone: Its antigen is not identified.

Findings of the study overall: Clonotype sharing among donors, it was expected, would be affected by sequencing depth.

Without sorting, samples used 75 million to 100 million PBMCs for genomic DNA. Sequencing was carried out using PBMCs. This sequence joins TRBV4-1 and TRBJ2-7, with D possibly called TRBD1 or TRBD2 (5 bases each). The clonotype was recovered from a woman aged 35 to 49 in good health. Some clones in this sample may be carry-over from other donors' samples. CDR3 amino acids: CASSRGVEGLREQYF. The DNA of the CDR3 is TGCGCCAGCAGCCGAGGGGTTGAGGGTCTGAGGGAGCAGTACTTC.